This entry lists 8 T cell receptor beta chains sequenced from one sample in a study of T cell responses to AZD1222 COVID-19 vaccine. This table comes from immunoSEQ multiplex PCR, and its TCRdb copy is limited to in-frame clones, with some not included. The sample contains approximately 180,000 clones, about nine tenths of which appear only once. The sequencing here drew on peripheral blood, taken on day 0 of AZD1222 vaccination. These receptors were taken from an adult in good health.

V usage is TRBV6-5 and J usage is TRBJ1-5; 9 bases map to TRBD1. This CDR3 has 15 residues. V was clipped by 6 bases and J by 7 bases; unmatched bases: 10. Germline assignment: CDR1 MNHEY and CDR2 SVGAGI. Here the CDR3 reads CASSSPGQGEQPQHF. The CDR3 bases are TGTGCCAGCAGCTCCCCGGGACAGGGTGAACAGCCCCAGCATTTT.

The rearrangement links TRBV7-8 to TRBJ2-3, with a tentative D call TRBD2 (7 bases). Germline lookup yields CDR1 SGHVS and CDR2 FQNEAQ. This CDR3 is 15 amino acids long. V lost 5 bases and J lost 9, with 21 bases in between. This CDR3 is CASSLGAAGQGTQYF. CDR3 bases: TGTGCCAGCAGCCTCGGCGCAGCGGGGCAGGGGACGCAGTATTTT.

J is TRBJ1-1 and V is TRBV5-4, with 7 positions matching TRBD1. This CDR3 has 12 residues. J was trimmed by 8 bases and V by 2 bases; bases with no gene match: 3. The germline V gene has CDR1 SGHNT and CDR2 YYREEE (reference sequence). CDR3 coding DNA: TGTGCCAGCAGCTTTCAGGGGGTCGAAGCTTTCTTT. Its translation is CASSFQGVEAFF.

A single count supports this clone. The chain joins TRBV3-1 (or the pseudogene TRBV3-2) to TRBJ1-3; D ambiguous. Germline-derived CDR1 and CDR2 are LGHDT and YNNKEL (reference sequence). CDR3 length: 16 residues. V shed 1 base and J shed 0 bases, with 10 bases lying between them. The CDR3 coding sequence is TGTGCCAGCAGCCAAGTCCTCGCCCTCTCTGGAAACACCATATATTTT. It encodes CASSQVLALSGNTIYF.

This chain connects TRBV9 to TRBJ2-7; D not certain. Germline V lookup: CDR1 SGDLS, CDR2 YYNGEE. The CDR3 runs to 14 residues. V gave up 0 bases and J gave up 5 bases, with 12 bases separating them. CDR3 in DNA: TGTGCCAGCAGCGTAGAGGGTGTCGCCCACGAGCAGTACTTC. Protein sequence: CASSVEGVAHEQYF.

CDR3 DNA sequence: TGTGCCAGCAGCCCGGGGATCACGGGGGCCGAGCAGTACTTC. It codes for CASSPGITGAEQYF. The chain couples TRBV5-6 to TRBJ2-7; perhaps D is TRBD1 or TRBD2 (6 bases each). Trimming left V 4 bases short and J 6 bases short, with 17 bases between. CDR3 size: 14 residues. Germline-derived CDR1 and CDR2 are SGHDT and YYEEEE.

The genes are TRBV21-1 and TRBJ1-5. TRBV21-1 is an annotated pseudogene. The CDR3 spans 8 residues. CDR3 coding DNA: TGTGCCAGCAGCTCAACGCCCTTT. Its translation is CASSSTPF.

The gene calls are TRBV3-1 (or the pseudogene TRBV3-2) and TRBJ1-4, with unresolved D. CDR1 is LGHDT, CDR2 YNNKEL, per germline (reference sequence). Trimming left V 2 bases short and J 8 bases short, with 12 bases between. CDR3 length equals 14 residues. The CDR3 is CASSQRTEAEKLFF. CDR3 bases: TGTGCCAGCAGCCAACGGACGGAAGCGGAAAAACTGTTTTTT.